The 31 T cell receptor beta chains reported below all come from one sample, sequenced in a study of T-cell memory formation after mild COVID-19. TCRdb called the 5' RACE reads again in MiXCR, with one record for every CDR3 protein. In the table there are 430,000 or so distinct CDR3 sequences, 20% to 30% of which are singletons. The material sequenced was PBMCs or a T cell subset sorted from them (not recorded which). Receptors were obtained from an adult woman who had mild COVID-19 (a few samples of this study predate the infection). Cell type and time point are not known.

This clonotype was seen more than once but under ten times. This chain uses TRBV12-3 or TRBV12-4 with TRBJ1-2; 8 bases map to TRBD1. After removal of 7 bases from V and 4 bases from J, the junction contained 8 bases not matched to a gene. CDR3 size: 14 residues. The CDR3 region has the DNA TGTGCCAGCAAAGGGACAGGACGTGGCTATGGCTACACCTTC. As protein: CASKGTGRGYGYTF.

The chain combines TRBV6-2 or TRBV6-3 with TRBJ2-7, with 9 bases fitting TRBD1. The V gene's germline CDR1 is MNHEY and CDR2 SVGEGT. CDR3 size: 14 residues. Trimming cost V 2 bases and J 5 bases; bases outside gene matches: 4. The CDR3 DNA follows: TGTGCCAGCAGTTACACAGGGGGCCAGAACGAGCAGTACTTC. Its translation: CASSYTGGQNEQYF.

The chain is built from TRBV12-3 or TRBV12-4 and TRBJ2-3; the match to TRBD2 covers 10 bases. The CDR3 spans 16 residues. V was clipped by 5 bases and J by 4 bases; unmatched bases: 9. The CDR3 nucleotides are TGTGCCAGCAGTCGACAGGGACTAGCGATTGCAGATACGCAGTATTTT. It translates to CASSRQGLAIADTQYF.

This clonotype was counted only a few times. The chain joins TRBV24-1 to TRBJ2-1, with D maybe TRBD2 (6 bases). V was pared by 4 bases and J by 2 bases, with 20 bases between. The V gene's germline CDR1 is KGHDR and CDR2 SFDVKD. This CDR3 is 18 amino acids long. The CDR3 spells CATSERTNSGGTYNEQFF. Written as DNA, the CDR3 is TGTGCCACCAGTGAGCGGACTAACTCAGGAGGTACCTACAATGAGCAGTTCTTC.

The table lists this clonotype with a few counts. This chain joins TRBV5-5 and TRBJ2-7; D may be TRBD1 (6 bases). Germline V gives CDR1 SGHKS, CDR2 YYEKEE (reference sequence). The CDR3 covers 12 residues. The germline V and J ends were trimmed by 8 bases and 3 bases, with 12 bases remaining between them. DNA for the CDR3: TGTGCCAGACTACAGGGTCTCTACGAGCAGTACTTC. Translated, it gives CARLQGLYEQYF.

V usage is TRBV3-1 and J usage is TRBJ1-2, with D unresolved. V gave up 0 bases and J gave up 8 bases, with 13 bases separating them. This CDR3 region has 14 residues. Germline V lookup: CDR1 LGHDT, CDR2 YNNKEL (reference sequence). The CDR3 spells CASSQDYGYRGYTF. DNA for the CDR3: TGTGCCAGCAGCCAAGATTATGGGTACCGAGGCTACACCTTC.

This clonotype was seen once. V usage is TRBV7-3 and J usage is TRBJ2-3; possibly TRBD1 or TRBD2 for D (5 bases each). Germline V CDR1 and CDR2: SGHTA, FQGTGA. This CDR3 has 14 residues. V lost 3 bases and J lost 5, with 12 bases in between. In DNA, the CDR3 is TGTGCCAGCAGCTTTGGGGACGAGATAGATACGCAGTATTTT. Encoded protein: CASSFGDEIDTQYF.

The V and J genes are TRBV5-1 and TRBJ1-1, with unresolved D. The V and J ends lost 4 bases and 3 bases respectively, with 13 bases between them. CDR1 is SGHRS and CDR2 is YFSETQ in the germline V gene. This CDR3 is built from 14 residues. For the CDR3, the DNA is TGCGCCAGCAGCCCCACAATTGGGGACACTGAAGCTTTCTTT. It specifies CASSPTIGDTEAFF.

This clonotype has ten or more counts. The chain recombines TRBV12-3 or TRBV12-4 with TRBJ2-7, with 7 bases aligning to TRBD1. The CDR3 spans 16 residues. V was pared by 8 bases and J by 0 bases, with 13 bases of the junction left unmatched. The DNA for the CDR3 is TGTGCCAGCTCTTTCCGGACCGGGACAGCCTCCTACGAGCAGTACTTC. This sequence encodes CASSFRTGTASYEQYF.

This clonotype was recorded a few times. This chain joins TRBV12-3 or TRBV12-4 and TRBJ2-3, with 12 nucleotides matching TRBD2. Trimming cost V 3 bases and J 2 bases; bases outside gene matches: 3. The CDR3 runs 16 residues. The CDR3 region is CASSFWTSGATDTQYF. CDR3 sequence (DNA): TGTGCCAGCAGTTTTTGGACTAGCGGGGCCACAGATACGCAGTATTTT.

The chain couples TRBV20-1 to TRBJ1-1; D is perhaps TRBD1 (5 bases). This CDR3 contains 14 residues. Trimming removed 1 base at V and 2 bases at J, with 11 bases between. Germline lookup yields CDR1 DFQATT and CDR2 SNEGSKA (reference sequence). The CDR3, as DNA: TGCAGTGCTAGAGTTCAGGGCCAAAACACTGAAGCTTTCTTT. It yields the protein CSARVQGQNTEAFF.

V is TRBV11-2 and J is TRBJ2-3; TRBD2 aligns across 8 bases. V shed 5 bases and J 4 bases; nucleotides not matched to a gene: 11. This CDR3 has 16 amino acids. Germline CDR1 is SGHAT and CDR2 is FQNNGV. CDR3 bases: TGTGCCAGCAGCCTTGATCTAGCGGGTAACGCAGATACGCAGTATTTT. This sequence encodes CASSLDLAGNADTQYF.

The V and J genes are TRBV24-1 and TRBJ2-5; D may be TRBD1 or TRBD2 (5 bases each). Germline V gives CDR1 KGHDR, CDR2 SFDVKD. The CDR3 is made up of 15 amino acids. Trimming pared 1 base from V and 5 bases from J, leaving 13 bases between. The CDR3 is CATSDFGGSSETQYF. In nucleotides, the CDR3 is TGTGCCACCAGTGATTTTGGGGGTTCCTCGGAGACCCAGTACTTC.

As regards this clonotype: A junction end diverges from the germline sequence, so it may reflect a read error. The V call is TRBV7-3, the J call TRBJ2-1; D is undetermined. In germline, CDR1 is SGHTA, CDR2 FQGTGA. This CDR3 contains 15 residues. The CDR3 sequence: CASSLGVYSYNEQLF. The CDR3 DNA reads TGTGCCAGCAGCTTAGGGGTCTACTCCTACAATGAGCAGTTATTC. Drawing the rest from reference TRBV7-3 and TRBJ2-1, the complete variable domain is GAGVSQTPSNKVTEKGKYVELRCDPISGHTALYWYRQSLGQGPEFLIYFQGTGAADDSGLPNDRFFAVRPEGSVSTLKIQRTERGDSAVYLCASSLGVYSYNEQLFGPGTRLTVL.

This clonotype was seen a handful of times. CDR3 nucleotide sequence: TGCAGTGCTCGTGATTCTGTCCCGCGTTGGTACTTC. Protein sequence: CSARDSVPRWYF. V gene TRBV20-1 combines with J gene TRBJ2-7; D remains ambiguous. Germline V lookup: CDR1 DFQATT, CDR2 SNEGSKA (reference sequence). The CDR3 sequence is 12 residues long. V dropped 5 bases and J dropped 12 bases, with 20 bases sitting between them.

The chain combines TRBV29-1 with TRBJ2-5, with D perhaps TRBD1 (6 bases). V was pared by 6 bases and J by 4 bases, with 15 bases between. The CDR3 length is 13 residues. Germline V CDR1 and CDR2: SQVTM, ANQGSEA. CDR3 nucleotide sequence: TGCAGCGTGTGGGACAAGGGGCGAGAGACCCAGTACTTC. This gives the protein CSVWDKGRETQYF.

This clonotype was seen a few times. The rearrangement joins TRBV18 to TRBJ2-4, with TRBD2 matching over 7 bases. CDR1 is KGHSH and CDR2 is LQKENI in the germline V gene. V shed 0 bases and J 0 bases; nucleotides not matched to a gene: 8. This CDR3 comprises 18 residues. The CDR3 is CASSPPAGTTVAKNIQYF. The CDR3 DNA reads TGTGCCAGCTCACCACCAGCGGGGACCACCGTAGCCAAAAACATTCAGTACTTC.

This clonotype was seen a handful of times. The genes are TRBV5-1 and TRBJ2-1; D perhaps matches TRBD2 (6 bases). The CDR3 sequence is 17 residues long. V lost 0 bases and J lost 5, with 18 bases in between. Per the germline V gene, CDR1 is SGHRS and CDR2 is YFSETQ. The CDR3 DNA sequence: TGCGCCAGCAGCTTGGCTGGGGGGTGGGTGGCTGACAATGAGCAGTTCTTC. It encodes CASSLAGGWVADNEQFF.

The V gene is TRBV6-5, the J gene TRBJ1-2, with D unresolved. The V gene lost 0 bases and the J gene lost 8 bases, with 13 bases spanning the gap. The length of the CDR3 is 14 residues. Germline V gene data show CDR1 as MNHEY and CDR2 as SVGAGI. The CDR3 region is CASSYSAQAEGYTF. The CDR3 nucleotides read TGTGCCAGCAGTTACTCGGCGCAGGCGGAGGGCTACACCTTC.

This clonotype was observed a few times. The chain links TRBV7-8 to TRBJ2-7; D is undetermined. The germline V and J ends were trimmed by 0 bases and 3 bases, with 15 bases remaining between them. CDR1 SGHVS and CDR2 FQNEAQ come from the germline V gene. The CDR3 covers 16 residues. CDR3 sequence (DNA): TGTGCCAGCAGCTTAGCGTCTACCTCTCTGGGCTACGAGCAGTACTTC. Translating gives CASSLASTSLGYEQYF.

This sequence joins TRBV5-1 and TRBJ1-1, with D maybe TRBD1 (5 bases). The CDR3 contains 13 residues. V was clipped by 3 bases and J by 5 bases, with 11 bases between them. From germline, CDR1 is SGHRS and CDR2 YFSETQ. The DNA of the CDR3 is TGCGCCAGCAGCTCAGCGAGACAGACTGAAGCTTTCTTT. It encodes CASSSARQTEAFF.

CDR3 in amino acids: CASSPVASGGYTF. As DNA, the CDR3 is TGTGCCAGCAGCCCGGTCGCCTCCGGGGGCTACACCTTC. The chain employs TRBV27 and TRBJ1-2; D is uncertain. There are 13 residues in the CDR3. Germline assignment: CDR1 MNHEY and CDR2 SMNVEV (reference sequence). The ends were cut back, 6 bases at V and 8 bases at J, with 16 bases in the middle.

V usage is TRBV7-6 and J usage is TRBJ2-1; tentatively, D is TRBD1 or TRBD2 (7 bases each). Germline CDR1 and CDR2: SGHVS and FNYEAQ. Between the trimmed V and J ends, which lost 0 bases and 5 bases, there was a span of 20 bases. The CDR3 consists of 18 residues. The CDR3 DNA sequence: TGTGCCAGCAGCTTAGCCCCCAGAGGGGGGAGGGGGCACAATGAGCAGTTCTTC. Protein product: CASSLAPRGGRGHNEQFF.

This clonotype has just one count. The V and J genes are TRBV14 and TRBJ2-5; TRBD1 matches 9 bases. V gave up 3 bases and J gave up 4 bases; unmatched junction bases: 6. This CDR3 is built from 15 residues. Germline V gives CDR1 SGHDN, CDR2 FVKESK. The CDR3 is CASSHVDRGAETQYF. The CDR3 bases are TGTGCCAGCAGCCACGTAGACAGGGGGGCAGAGACCCAGTACTTC.

This clonotype was observed a few times. The chain employs TRBV15 and TRBJ2-5; perhaps TRBD1 as D (6 bases). Trimming removed 0 bases at V and 4 bases at J, with 18 bases between. Germline V gives CDR1 LNHNV, CDR2 YYDKDF (reference sequence). This CDR3 has 17 amino acids. CDR3 sequence: CATSREGKGGLGETQYF. The CDR3 bases are TGTGCCACCAGCAGAGAAGGGAAAGGGGGTTTGGGAGAGACCCAGTACTTC.

This rearrangement joins TRBV18 to TRBJ1-2, with 11 bases identical to TRBD1. This CDR3 has 16 amino acids. V trimming: 1 base; J trimming: 4 bases; junction bases outside the gene matches: 5. The germline V gene encodes CDR1 KGHSH and CDR2 LQKENI. CDR3 DNA sequence: TGTGCCAGCTCACCACAGGACAGGGGGCAATCCTATGGCTACACCTTC. Its translation is CASSPQDRGQSYGYTF. The full variable domain, its missing parts supplied by reference TRBV18 and TRBJ1-2, is NAGVMQNPRHLVRRRGQEARLRCSPMKGHSHVYWYRQLPEEGLKFMVYLQKENIIDESGMPKERFSAEFPKEGPSILRIQQVVRGDSAAYFCASSPQDRGQSYGYTFGSGTRLTVV.

The chain has TRBV2 and TRBJ1-2, with no clear D. This CDR3 has 13 amino acids. Trimming pared 7 bases from V and 0 bases from J, leaving 9 bases between. CDR1 SNHLY and CDR2 FYNNEI come from the germline V gene. CDR3 coding DNA: TGTGCCAGCACGATGGAAGCTAACTATGGCTACACCTTC. Amino acids: CASTMEANYGYTF.

The chain is built from TRBV24-1 and TRBJ2-1; 10 nucleotides line up with TRBD2. After removal of 4 bases from V and 7 bases from J, the junction contained 6 bases not matched to a gene. This CDR3 comprises 15 residues. The germline V gene encodes CDR1 KGHDR and CDR2 SFDVKD. The CDR3 nucleotides read TGTGCCACCAGTGACCCTAGCGGGAGTCGTAATGAGCAGTTCTTC. This codes for CATSDPSGSRNEQFF.

The chain couples TRBV20-1 to TRBJ2-7; the D is unclear. Germline V gene data show CDR1 as DFQATT and CDR2 as SNEGSKA (reference sequence). Trimming took off 3 bases at V and 2 bases at J, with 11 bases between the two ends. The CDR3 is made up of 13 amino acids. CDR3 region: CSASSTAAYEQYF. The CDR3 bases are TGCAGTGCTAGTTCTACAGCAGCCTACGAGCAGTACTTC.

This chain links TRBV6-5 with TRBJ2-5, with TRBD2 as a possible D gene (6 bases). Germline V gives CDR1 MNHEY, CDR2 SVGAGI. V shed 8 bases and J shed 0 bases, with 10 bases lying between them. CDR3 length: 13 residues. CDR3 DNA: TGTGCCAGCGGGACTTCGTACCAAGAGACCCAGTACTTC. Amino acids: CASGTSYQETQYF.

This clonotype was counted a few times. The chain is built from TRBV5-6 and TRBJ2-3; possibly TRBD2 for D (6 bases). The CDR3 spans 13 residues. CDR1 SGHDT and CDR2 YYEEEE come from the germline V gene. Trimming left V 6 bases short and J 4 bases short, with 12 bases between. The DNA for the CDR3 is TGTGCCAGCACTGGCGGGAATCCAGATACGCAGTATTTT. It is translated as CASTGGNPDTQYF. Full variable domain (missing parts from reference TRBV5-6 and TRBJ2-3): DAGVTQSPTHLIKTRGQQVTLRCSPKSGHDTVSWYQQALGQGPQFIFQYYEEEERQRGNFPDRFSGHQFPNYSSELNVNALLLGDSALYLCASTGGNPDTQYFGPGTRLTVL.